A single sample is the source of the 27 T cell receptor beta chains below, sequenced in a study of cytomegalovirus exposure and HLA in healthy donors. Here immunoSEQ multiplex PCR was the method, and the copy in TCRdb shows in-frame clones only, minus some. The table records more than 140,000 clones, about 89% of them present only once. The source material was PBMCs. The source is a woman aged 18-29 years in good health and CMV-seropositive.

This clone has just one count. The CDR3 does not end in the conserved phenylalanine or tryptophan, so this is likely a read error. It is unclear where the CDR3 begins or ends on the DNA, so no DNA is shown, and the CDR3 is as TCRdb lists it. The CDR3 loop reads CASSTGPRSIL. The chain is built from TRBV11-2 and TRBJ2-7; TRBD1, the D gene given by the table, was not confirmed from the DNA. Termini included, the CDR3 measures 11 amino acids. Germline lookup yields CDR1 SGHAT and CDR2 FQNNGV.

This clone was picked up one time. The chain is built from TRBV28 and TRBJ2-7; D not resolved. CDR3 size: 17 residues. Germline V CDR1 and CDR2: MDHEN, SYDVKM. V was cut by 4 bases and J by 2 bases, with 21 bases left in between. Here the CDR3 reads CASSSMPPRGDTYEQYF. CDR3 in DNA: TGTGCCAGCAGTTCTATGCCCCCTCGTGGCGACACCTACGAGCAGTACTTC.

This chain uses TRBV5-1 with TRBJ1-4, with TRBD1 matching 7 bases. The germline V gene encodes CDR1 SGHRS and CDR2 YFSETQ. V was pared by 5 bases and J by 8 bases, with 9 bases of the junction left unmatched. The CDR3 runs 14 residues. In DNA, the CDR3 is TGCGCCAGCAGGGGTACAGGGGCCCAAGAAAAACTGTTTTTT. It yields the protein CASRGTGAQEKLFF.

This rearrangement joins TRBV15 to TRBJ2-3; D not certain. The length of the CDR3 is 12 residues. V was cut by 6 bases and J by 2 bases, with 6 bases left in between. Per germline, CDR1 LNHNV and CDR2 YYDKDF (reference sequence). DNA of the CDR3: TGTGCCACCAGTATTTCCACAGATACGCAGTATTTT. Its translation: CATSISTDTQYF.

The gene calls are TRBV6-1 and TRBJ2-7; no clear D. Trimming removed 0 bases at V and 2 bases at J, with 11 bases between. Germline CDR1 reads MNHNS; CDR2 reads SASEGT. The CDR3 is 15 amino acids. Here the CDR3 DNA reads TGTGCCAGCAGTGAAGCGTTGTACAGTACCTACGAGCAGTACTTC. This translates into CASSEALYSTYEQYF.

The chain uses TRBV7-2 and TRBJ2-5, with 10 bases identical to TRBD1. The germline V gene has CDR1 SGHTA and CDR2 FQGNSA. The length of the CDR3 is 15 residues. Trimming removed 7 bases from V and 5 bases from J; junction bases left unmatched: 10. The CDR3 DNA reads as TGTGCCAGCATGCTCGGGACAGGGGTCGGGGAGACCCAGTACTTC. Translation: CASMLGTGVGETQYF.

As to this clone: Additional DNA sequences in this sample encode the identical CDR3. The chain joins TRBV5-6 to TRBJ2-7, with 9 bases identical to TRBD1. The V and J ends lost 0 bases and 2 bases, in that order; junction bases with no gene match: 0. Germline-derived CDR1 and CDR2 are SGHDT and YYEEEE. The CDR3 loop spans 14 amino acids. DNA of the CDR3: TGTGCCAGCAGCTTGGGACAGGGGGCCTACGAGCAGTACTTC. Encoded protein: CASSLGQGAYEQYF.

This chain uses TRBV6-5 with TRBJ1-5; D possibly corresponds to TRBD1 (6 bases). The CDR3 extends over 13 amino acids. Germline assignment: CDR1 MNHEY and CDR2 SVGAGI. Trimming removed 8 bases from V and 3 bases from J, with 11 bases in between. The CDR3 bases are TGTGCCAGCGGGCGGACAGTCAATCAGCCCCAGCATTTT. Translated, it gives CASGRTVNQPQHF.

The J gene is TRBJ2-1, the V gene TRBV30; D might be TRBD2 (5 bases). V was pared by 2 bases and J by 2 bases, with 16 bases between. CDR1 and CDR2 from the germline V gene are GTSNPN and SVGIG (reference sequence). There are 16 residues in the CDR3. Here the CDR3 reads CAWSIPSSLAYNEQFF. In nucleotides, the CDR3 is TGTGCCTGGAGTATCCCATCTAGCCTGGCCTACAATGAGCAGTTCTTC.

This chain links TRBV7-3 with TRBJ2-1; 11 nucleotides agree with TRBD1. The V and J ends lost 2 bases and 6 bases, in that order; junction bases with no gene match: 3. CDR3 length: 15 amino acids. CDR1 is SGHTA, CDR2 FQGTGA, per germline. This CDR3 is CASSLQDRGRNEQFF. The DNA of the CDR3 is TGTGCCAGCAGCTTACAGGACAGGGGGCGCAATGAGCAGTTCTTC. The whole variable domain, filled in from reference TRBV7-3 and TRBJ2-1, reads GAGVSQTPSNKVTEKGKYVELRCDPISGHTALYWYRQSLGQGPEFLIYFQGTGAADDSGLPNDRFFAVRPEGSVSTLKIQRTERGDSAVYLCASSLQDRGRNEQFFGPGTRLTVL.

This clone was observed a single time. V and J are TRBV19 and TRBJ2-7; no clear D. V shed 4 bases and J shed 0 bases, with 13 bases lying between them. The CDR3 contains 15 residues. Looked up from germline, CDR1 is LNHDA and CDR2 is SQIVND (reference sequence). The CDR3: CASSNSGFSSYEQYF. The CDR3 DNA reads TGTGCCAGTAGTAACTCGGGTTTCAGCTCCTACGAGCAGTACTTC.

The chain joins TRBV28 to TRBJ1-1; D is unclear. The CDR3 contains 11 residues. Per germline, CDR1 MDHEN and CDR2 SYDVKM. V was pared by 3 bases and J by 11 bases, with 10 bases between. CDR3 amino acids: CASSFPGPAFF. The CDR3 DNA reads TGTGCCAGCAGTTTTCCCGGTCCCGCTTTCTTT.

The J gene is TRBJ2-7, the V gene TRBV25-1; D is ambiguous. V lost 10 bases and J 3 bases, leaving 13 bases between the germline ends. The length of the CDR3 is 12 residues. Germline CDR1 MGHDK, CDR2 SYGVNS. CDR3 sequence: CATSILGYEQYF. The CDR3 bases are TGTGCCACCTCAATTCTAGGCTACGAGCAGTACTTC.

The V and J genes are TRBV12-1 and TRBJ2-7; TRBD2, as called in the table, went unchecked against the DNA. TRBV12-1 is a known pseudogene. The CDR3 has 14 amino acids. The CDR3 region is CASSRRASSYEQYF. The CDR3 coding sequence is TGTGCCAGCAGCCGGAGGGCCAGTAGTTACGAGCAGTACTTC.

This chain connects TRBV6-6 to TRBJ2-7, with 10 positions matching TRBD1. This CDR3 is built from 15 residues. The V segment lost 4 bases and the J segment 2 bases; nucleotides outside the gene matches: 5. Germline CDR1 MNHNY, CDR2 SVGAGI (reference sequence). The DNA for the CDR3 is TGTGCCAGCAGTTTCGACAGGGGGCTGCCCTACGAGCAGTACTTC. This translates into CASSFDRGLPYEQYF.

The chain employs TRBV6-1 and TRBJ2-3, with TRBD1 as a possible D gene (6 bases). This CDR3 has 15 residues. Germline CDR1 and CDR2: MNHNS and SASEGT. The ends were cut back, 5 bases at V and 3 bases at J, with 15 bases in the middle. CDR3 sequence: CASSLGQPNTDTQYF. The CDR3 DNA reads TGTGCCAGCAGTCTCGGACAGCCTAATACAGATACGCAGTATTTT.

Remarks on this clone: Other nucleotide sequences in the sample specify the same CDR3. This chain links TRBV4-2 with TRBJ1-2, with D unresolved. This CDR3 is 15 amino acids long. Trimming removed 0 bases at V and 3 bases at J, with 11 bases between. Germline-derived CDR1 and CDR2 are LGHNA and YNFKEQ. The CDR3 bases are TGTGCCAGCAGCCAAGATCCAAAGGGAGACTATGGCTACACCTTC. Its translation: CASSQDPKGDYGYTF.

The chain couples TRBV6-5 to TRBJ2-7; perhaps TRBD2 as D (6 bases). Trimming left V 7 bases short and J 3 bases short, with 16 bases between. The CDR3 length is 14 residues. Germline loops: CDR1 MNHEY, CDR2 SVGAGI. The CDR3 region has the DNA TGTGCCAGCACCGACCGGGACTTAAACTACGAGCAGTACTTC. It specifies CASTDRDLNYEQYF.

The chain is built from TRBV11-3 and TRBJ2-7; possible D gene TRBD2, 6 bases. This CDR3 comprises 14 residues. The germline V gene has CDR1 SGHNT and CDR2 YENEEA. Trimming removed 3 bases from V and 1 base from J, with 10 bases in between. The CDR3 here is CASSLRGASYEQYF. CDR3 nucleotide sequence: TGTGCCAGCAGCTTGCGGGGCGCTTCCTACGAGCAGTACTTC.

This chain links TRBV5-6 with TRBJ1-4, with 10 bases lining up with TRBD1. CDR1 and CDR2 (germline): SGHDT, YYEEEE. The CDR3 has 14 amino acids. The ends lost 3 bases at V and 12 bases at J; junction bases unmatched: 8. CDR3 in DNA: TGTGCCAGCAGCTCGGGACAGGGGTTGAGGGAACTGTTTTTT. Its translation is CASSSGQGLRELFF.

This sequence joins TRBV7-8 and TRBJ1-2; TRBD1 might be the D (5 bases). CDR1 is SGHVS, CDR2 FQNEAQ, per germline. V gave up 5 bases and J gave up 1 base, with 14 bases separating them. The CDR3 has 15 residues. The CDR3 DNA is TGTGCCAGCAGCCGGGGGAGAGGGGTTAACTATGGCTACACCTTC. Translating gives CASSRGRGVNYGYTF.

The chain is built from TRBV7-2 and TRBJ2-7; 8 bases fit TRBD2. The CDR3 is made up of 14 amino acids. Per the germline V gene, CDR1 is SGHTA and CDR2 is FQGNSA. With 4 bases clipped from V and 6 bases from J, the junction kept 8 bases outside the gene matches. CDR3 DNA sequence: TGTGCCAGCAGCTCCGGACTAGCCCCAGGCGAGCAGTACTTC. Its protein product is CASSSGLAPGEQYF.

This chain joins TRBV13 and TRBJ2-3; 7 bases agree with TRBD2. Trimming cost V 5 bases and J 2 bases; bases outside gene matches: 10. CDR3 length: 16 amino acids. Germline V gene lookup returns CDR1 PRHDT and CDR2 FYEKMQ (reference sequence). The CDR3 region is CASSPVVSGPTDTQYF. CDR3 DNA sequence: TGTGCCAGCAGCCCTGTGGTTAGCGGGCCCACAGATACGCAGTATTTT. The full variable domain, with the rest looked up from reference TRBV13 and TRBJ2-3, is AAGVIQSPRHLIKEKRETATLKCYPIPRHDTVYWYQQGPGQDPQFLISFYEKMQSDKGSIPDRFSAQQFSDYHSELNMSSLELGDSALYFCASSPVVSGPTDTQYFGPGTRLTVL.

This clone has a handful of counts. The chain is built from TRBV7-6 and TRBJ2-7; 10 bases are shared with TRBD1. The trim removed 3 bases at V and 7 bases at J, leaving 3 bases unmatched. The CDR3 has 13 amino acids. Germline assignment: CDR1 SGHVS and CDR2 FNYEAQ. The CDR3 loop reads CASSLADRGEQYF. For the CDR3, the DNA is TGTGCCAGCAGCTTGGCGGACAGGGGGGAGCAGTACTTC.

This chain links TRBV27 with TRBJ2-1, with D possibly TRBD2 on 6 matching bases. This CDR3 contains 13 residues. Germline CDR1 is MNHEY and CDR2 is SMNVEV (reference sequence). The ends were cut back, 5 bases at V and 3 bases at J, with 8 bases in the middle. CDR3 loop: CASSRRDYNEQFF. CDR3 sequence (DNA): TGTGCCAGCAGTAGGCGGGACTACAATGAGCAGTTCTTC.

The chain is built from TRBV5-1 and TRBJ2-5; maybe TRBD1 (5 bases). The CDR3 length is 17 residues. Trimming cost V 0 bases and J 5 bases, with 20 bases left between them. CDR1 and CDR2 from the germline V gene are SGHRS and YFSETQ. CDR3 residues: CASSLAQDPRIWETQYF. The CDR3 DNA is TGCGCCAGCAGCTTGGCACAGGACCCGAGGATTTGGGAGACCCAGTACTTC.

This chain links TRBV9 with TRBJ2-5; weak D call: TRBD1 (6 bases). V was cut by 0 bases and J by 0 bases, with 6 bases left in between. CDR3 length equals 14 residues. In germline, CDR1 is SGDLS, CDR2 YYNGEE. CDR3 loop: CASSVGDNQETQYF. CDR3 nucleotides: TGTGCCAGCAGCGTAGGGGACAACCAAGAGACCCAGTACTTC. The full variable domain, completed using reference TRBV9 and TRBJ2-5, is DSGVTQTPKHLITATGQRVTLRCSPRSGDLSVYWYQQSLDQGLQFLIQYYNGEERAKGNILERFSAQQFPDLHSELNLSSLELGDSALYFCASSVGDNQETQYFGPGTRLLVL.